One sample yielded the 30 T cell receptor beta chains listed below, sequenced in a study of blood T cell repertoires in COVID-19. Here immunoSEQ multiplex PCR was the method, and the copy in TCRdb shows in-frame clones only, minus some. The sample includes hundreds of thousands of clones, approximately 85% seen only once; the top ten take around 0.8%. Specimen: peripheral blood. All receptors derive from a woman in her 30s with acute or convalescent COVID-19.

This clone was detected once. The chain employs TRBV7-2 and TRBJ1-6; TRBD1 agrees at 9 bases. Trimming took 5 bases from V and 6 from J; bases not matched to a gene: 5. Germline V gene lookup returns CDR1 SGHTA and CDR2 FQGNSA. There are 15 residues in the CDR3. The CDR3 coding sequence is TGTGCCAGCAGCCCATCGACAGGGGGTAATTCACCCCTCCACTTT. This translates into CASSPSTGGNSPLHF.

CDR3 protein: CASSEFNGFGGYTF. DNA of the CDR3: TGTGCCAGCAGTGAATTCAATGGTTTCGGGGGCTACACCTTC. The chain has TRBV25-1 and TRBJ1-2; D gene uncertain. This CDR3 spans 14 amino acids. Trimming cost V 1 base and J 8 bases, with 14 bases left between them. Per germline, CDR1 MGHDK and CDR2 SYGVNS.

The chain recombines TRBV4-3 with TRBJ1-1, with D maybe TRBD1 (6 bases). The CDR3 consists of 15 residues. V lost 0 bases, J lost 6 bases, and 14 bases lay in between. Per germline, CDR1 LGHNA and CDR2 YSLEER. In DNA, the CDR3 is TGCGCCAGCAGCCAAGATCTTGGCACAGGGTCTGAAGCTTTCTTT. Amino acid sequence: CASSQDLGTGSEAFF.

The chain joins TRBV6-1 to TRBJ2-7, with 7 bases lining up with TRBD1. Germline CDR1 and CDR2: MNHNS and SASEGT. This CDR3 has 16 amino acids. Germline trimming cut 4 bases from V and 0 bases from J; bases unmatched to any gene: 9. The CDR3 nucleotides are TGTGCCAGCAGTGCAAGCGTGACAGGGTCCTCCTACGAGCAGTACTTC. Translation gives CASSASVTGSSYEQYF.

The V and J genes are TRBV5-1 and TRBJ1-2, with 9 nucleotides matching TRBD1. The CDR3 consists of 14 residues. The V segment lost 4 bases and the J segment 7 bases; nucleotides outside the gene matches: 8. Germline V gives CDR1 SGHRS, CDR2 YFSETQ. CDR3 coding DNA: TGCGCCAGCAGCCTGGGACAGGGAAGGCCTGGCTACACCTTC. Protein sequence: CASSLGQGRPGYTF.

The chain uses TRBV6-6 and TRBJ2-4; D possibly corresponds to TRBD2 (5 bases). Germline CDR1 MNHNY, CDR2 SVGAGI (reference sequence). CDR3 size: 14 residues. With 8 bases removed from V and 4 bases from J, the gap between germline ends came to 15 bases. The CDR3 bases are TGTGCCAGCTGCTTTGCCGGGATGAAAAACATTCAGTACTTC. This sequence encodes CASCFAGMKNIQYF.

The sample holds one count of this clone. The J gene is TRBJ2-1, the V gene TRBV7-8, with TRBD2 identical over 16 bases. Germline CDR1 reads SGHVS; CDR2 reads FQNEAQ. Trimming removed 4 bases from V and 9 bases from J; junction bases left unmatched: 12. The CDR3 is 18 amino acids. CDR3 bases: TGTGCCAGCAGCTCGCGGGGGGGGACTAGCGGGAGGGTTAGTGAGCAGTTCTTC. Protein sequence: CASSSRGGTSGRVSEQFF.

This clone was detected only a few times. This sequence joins TRBV5-1 and TRBJ2-5, with D possibly matching TRBD1 (6 bases). CDR1 and CDR2 (germline): SGHRS, YFSETQ. The CDR3 is 17 amino acids. V was clipped by 0 bases and J by 5 bases, with 20 bases between them. As DNA, the CDR3 is TGCGCCAGCAGCTTGGCAATGGTCCAGGGGAGACGGGAGACCCAGTACTTC. The encoded protein is CASSLAMVQGRRETQYF.

The chain recombines TRBV29-1 with TRBJ2-3, with 8 bases matching TRBD1. Germline trimming cut 4 bases from V and 4 bases from J; bases unmatched to any gene: 7. The CDR3 has 14 amino acids. Germline lookup yields CDR1 SQVTM and CDR2 ANQGSEA. The CDR3 region is CSVGQGSRADTQYF. For the CDR3, the DNA is TGCAGCGTTGGACAGGGGAGTAGGGCAGATACGCAGTATTTT.

This clone has only a few counts. The chain joins TRBV27 to TRBJ1-2, with D uncertain. The germline V gene has CDR1 MNHEY and CDR2 SMNVEV (reference sequence). Trimming shortened V by 5 bases and J by 4 bases, and 17 bases separated the two germline ends. This CDR3 contains 15 residues. CDR3 region: CASSPNTGLGYGYTF. The DNA of the CDR3 is TGTGCCAGCAGTCCGAACACCGGACTCGGCTATGGCTACACCTTC.

CDR3 sequence (DNA): TGTGCCAGCAGCTCCAAGACTAGCGGGAAAGGCTACGAGCAGTACTTC. Translation gives CASSSKTSGKGYEQYF. The V call is TRBV7-8, the J call TRBJ2-7, with 11 bases lining up with TRBD2. The CDR3 loop spans 16 amino acids. Trimming cost V 4 bases and J 3 bases; bases outside gene matches: 8. CDR1 SGHVS and CDR2 FQNEAQ come from the germline V gene.

The J gene is TRBJ2-1, the V gene TRBV18, with D maybe TRBD2 (5 bases). V lost 0 bases and J 8 bases, leaving 23 bases between the germline ends. This CDR3 is 18 amino acids long. Germline values: CDR1 KGHSH, CDR2 LQKENI. The CDR3 sequence: CASSPPTPSRKWIDEQFF. The CDR3 region has the DNA TGTGCCAGCTCACCACCGACTCCTAGCAGAAAATGGATCGATGAGCAGTTCTTC.

As DNA, the CDR3 is TGTGCCAGCAGTGAAGGGACTCCCCTATACAATGAGCAGTTCTTC. The encoded protein is CASSEGTPLYNEQFF. The V and J genes are TRBV2 and TRBJ2-1; tentative D call: TRBD2 (5 bases). Germline V CDR1 and CDR2: SNHLY, FYNNEI. The CDR3 runs 15 residues. The V end lost 1 base, the J end lost 4 bases, and 11 bases lay between the germline ends.

The chain is built from TRBV2 and TRBJ2-1; D is ambiguous. Germline loops: CDR1 SNHLY, CDR2 FYNNEI. Trimming pared 7 bases from V and 10 bases from J, leaving 11 bases between. This CDR3 has 11 amino acids. CDR3: CASTSGREQFF. The CDR3 region has the DNA TGTGCCAGCACCTCCGGTCGGGAGCAGTTCTTC.

This clone was seen a single time. The V gene is TRBV10-3, the J gene TRBJ2-1; 11 bases are shared with TRBD2. The CDR3 length is 15 residues. V lost 6 bases, J lost 5 bases, and 6 bases stayed unmatched. Germline CDR1 and CDR2: ENHRY and SYGVKD. The CDR3 bases are TGTGCCATCAGCCATAGCGGGAGGGCGGACAATGAGCAGTTCTTC. Translation gives CAISHSGRADNEQFF.

The CDR3 region is CASSLGVNYGYTF. As DNA, the CDR3 is TGTGCCAGCAGCTTAGGAGTTAACTATGGCTACACCTTC. This chain uses TRBV11-2 with TRBJ1-2; D is ambiguous. The CDR3 sequence is 13 residues long. The germline V gene encodes CDR1 SGHAT and CDR2 FQNNGV. The V end lost 1 base, the J end lost 1 base, and 4 bases lay between the germline ends.

The rearrangement uses TRBV9 and TRBJ2-7; D gene uncertain. The V end lost 2 bases, the J end lost 5 bases, and 17 bases lay between the germline ends. Germline values: CDR1 SGDLS, CDR2 YYNGEE. The CDR3 length is 15 residues. The CDR3 sequence: CASSVGHILNDEQYF. CDR3 DNA sequence: TGTGCCAGCAGCGTCGGTCATATCCTAAACGACGAGCAGTACTTC. Drawing the rest from reference TRBV9 and TRBJ2-7, the complete variable domain is DSGVTQTPKHLITATGQRVTLRCSPRSGDLSVYWYQQSLDQGLQFLIQYYNGEERAKGNILERFSAQQFPDLHSELNLSSLELGDSALYFCASSVGHILNDEQYFGPGTRLTVT.

Regarding this clone: Other nucleotide sequences in the sample specify the same CDR3. The genes are TRBV6-4 and TRBJ1-6; 7 nucleotides line up with TRBD1. The germline gives CDR1 MRHNA, CDR2 SNTAGT. Germline trimming cut 6 bases from V and 7 bases from J; bases unmatched to any gene: 6. This CDR3 region has 14 residues. In DNA, the CDR3 is TGTGCCAGCAGGGGGGACAGCTTGAATTCACCCCTCCACTTT. Residues: CASRGDSLNSPLHF.

This chain connects TRBV29-1 to TRBJ1-1; 8 bases align to TRBD1. Germline loops: CDR1 SQVTM, CDR2 ANQGSEA. The CDR3 covers 14 residues. The V and J ends lost 6 bases and 6 bases, in that order; junction bases with no gene match: 12. CDR3 DNA sequence: TGCAGCGTCCGCGACAGGGGCGGGAAGCCTGAAGCTTTCTTT. Translating gives CSVRDRGGKPEAFF. The whole variable domain, remainder taken from reference TRBV29-1 and TRBJ1-1, is SAVISQKPSRDICQRGTSLTIQCQVDSQVTMMFWYRQQPGQSLTLIATANQGSEATYESGFVIDKFPISRPNLTFSTLTVSNMSPEDSSIYLCSVRDRGGKPEAFFGQGTRLTVV.

V and J are TRBV30 and TRBJ1-3; 11 bases agree with TRBD1. V gave up 3 bases and J gave up 8 bases; unmatched junction bases: 12. CDR3 length equals 16 residues. Germline loops: CDR1 GTSNPN, CDR2 SVGIG (reference sequence). CDR3 sequence reads: CAWSDTSPGQGDTIYF. CDR3 in DNA: TGTGCCTGGAGCGACACATCACCGGGACAGGGGGACACCATATATTTT.

The chain joins TRBV4-3 to TRBJ2-1; TRBD2 agrees at 10 bases. In germline, CDR1 is LGHNA, CDR2 YSLEER. V shed 0 bases and J 5 bases; nucleotides not matched to a gene: 10. The CDR3 is 18 amino acids. The CDR3 region has the DNA TGCGCCAGCAGCCAAGAAGCGAAGATCCTAGCGGGAGACAATGAGCAGTTCTTC. Translated, it gives CASSQEAKILAGDNEQFF.

The rearrangement links TRBV19 to TRBJ2-1; D perhaps matches TRBD2 (6 bases). There are 13 residues in the CDR3. V lost 4 bases and J lost 9, with 13 bases in between. CDR1 is LNHDA, CDR2 SQIVND, per germline (reference sequence). Here the CDR3 DNA reads TGTGCCAGTAGTACAGGGTGGCGGGGTGAGCAGTTCTTC. Translated, it gives CASSTGWRGEQFF.

The chain joins TRBV7-2 to TRBJ2-3; 9 bases match TRBD2. This CDR3 is built from 18 residues. J was trimmed by 7 bases and V by 2 bases; bases with no gene match: 16. Looked up from germline, CDR1 is SGHTA and CDR2 is FQGNSA. The CDR3 here is CASSLTTFVGLAGNTQYF. CDR3 nucleotide sequence: TGTGCCAGCAGCTTAACGACGTTTGTTGGGCTAGCGGGAAATACGCAGTATTTT.

The rearrangement uses TRBV6-6 and TRBJ2-3, with TRBD2 matching 8 bases. After removal of 7 bases from V and 5 bases from J, the junction contained 11 bases not matched to a gene. The CDR3 extends over 15 amino acids. Germline V CDR1 and CDR2: MNHNY, SVGAGI (reference sequence). CDR3: CASTSGRGAQDTQYF. In DNA, the CDR3 is TGTGCCAGCACCTCAGGGCGGGGGGCGCAAGATACGCAGTATTTT.

The genes are TRBV10-2 and TRBJ2-1, with 7 bases matching TRBD1. The V gene's germline CDR1 is WSHSY and CDR2 SAAADI. The CDR3 runs to 14 residues. With 4 bases clipped from V and 3 bases from J, the junction kept 3 bases outside the gene matches. This CDR3 reads CASSARTGYNEQFF. The CDR3 DNA is TGCGCCAGCAGTGCCCGGACAGGCTACAATGAGCAGTTCTTC.

This chain uses TRBV6-5 with TRBJ2-7; 9 nucleotides line up with TRBD2. The CDR3 runs to 15 residues. V shed 6 bases, J shed 0 bases, and the junction held 6 bases outside the gene matches. CDR1 is MNHEY and CDR2 is SVGAGI in the germline V gene. The CDR3 sequence: CASRKLAGGSYEQYF. The DNA for the CDR3 is TGTGCCAGCAGAAAACTAGCGGGCGGCTCCTACGAGCAGTACTTC.

The V gene is TRBV5-1, the J gene TRBJ2-7; D perhaps matches TRBD1 (5 bases). Trimming removed 3 bases at V and 0 bases at J, with 13 bases between. In germline, CDR1 is SGHRS, CDR2 YFSETQ. This CDR3 is built from 15 residues. CDR3 protein: CASSYFAGISYEQYF. In DNA form, the CDR3 reads TGCGCCAGCAGCTATTTTGCAGGGATCTCCTACGAGCAGTACTTC.

The chain employs TRBV29-1 and TRBJ2-1, with a possible D match to TRBD2 (5 bases). CDR3 length: 12 amino acids. From germline, CDR1 is SQVTM and CDR2 ANQGSEA. V was trimmed by 5 bases and J by 8 bases, leaving 13 bases between them. CDR3 in amino acids: CSVSEGIDEQFF. CDR3 nucleotide sequence: TGCAGCGTTAGCGAGGGAATAGATGAGCAGTTCTTC.

The gene calls are TRBV27 and TRBJ2-1; TRBD2 agrees at 9 bases. The V and J ends lost 6 bases and 4 bases, in that order; junction bases with no gene match: 4. The CDR3 is made up of 14 amino acids. Germline lookup yields CDR1 MNHEY and CDR2 SMNVEV (reference sequence). The CDR3 DNA reads TGTGCCAGCAGAGGGACTAGCCCGTACAATGAGCAGTTCTTC. Amino acids: CASRGTSPYNEQFF.

Only a few counts were recorded for this clone. The chain combines TRBV6-2 or TRBV6-3 with TRBJ2-3; 10 bases map to TRBD2. Trimming cost V 6 bases and J 6 bases; bases outside gene matches: 9. Germline values: CDR1 MNHEY, CDR2 SVGEGT. The CDR3 has 15 amino acids. The CDR3, as DNA: TGTGCCAGCAGCCTCCTCAGCGGGGGGGACGATACGCAGTATTTT. Its translation: CASSLLSGGDDTQYF.